This entry describes one T cell receptor (beta chain). Its antigen is undetermined. The V end was cut by 2 bases, the J end by 1 base, with 9 bases between. This CDR3 has 14 amino acids. The germline CDR1 and CDR2 sequences are SGHAT and FQNNGV. This entry is derived from a study of graft-versus-host responses after intestinal transplantation. Study-level background: Each of the recipients got a multivisceral, liver-intestinal, or isolated intestinal transplant. General observations from the study: Those patients showing graft-donor T cell macrochimerism displayed high graft-versus-host to host-versus-graft clonal ratios in allografts.

Clones were sequenced by immunoSEQ multiplex PCR, and TCRdb holds only the in-frame ones, with some missing. The table has 80,000 to 95,000 clones, 93% seen once; the top ten hold 1.5% to 2.5%. The rearrangement joins TRBV11-2 to TRBJ2-7; maybe TRBD1 (6 bases). The specimen was unstimulated CD8+ T cells sorted from spleen or lymph node cells, collected before intestinal transplant. This TCR was sampled from a human donor who received an intestinal transplant. The CDR3 here is CASSLLGGSYEQYF. The CDR3 coding sequence is TGTGCCAGCAGCTTATTAGGGGGTTCCTACGAGCAGTACTTC.